These 28 T cell receptor beta chains share one sample of origin, sequenced in a study of blood T cell repertoires in COVID-19. The repertoire was sequenced with immunoSEQ multiplex PCR; TCRdb's copy has only in-frame clones and lacks some. The table has some 180,000 clones, about 88% seen once. Source material: PBMCs or T cells enriched from blood (not recorded which). The receptors were gathered from a woman in her 40s in a cohort exposed to, infected with or recovered from COVID-19 (not recorded which).

This sequence joins TRBV7-8 and TRBJ2-2; 9 bases are a match to TRBD1. V was clipped by 2 bases and J by 2 bases; unmatched bases: 6. This CDR3 is 17 amino acids long. The germline V gene has CDR1 SGHVS and CDR2 FQNEAQ. CDR3 DNA: TGTGCCAGCAGCTTAAGGCCGGGACAGGGCAACACCGGGGAGCTGTTTTTT. This codes for CASSLRPGQGNTGELFF.

The chain employs TRBV12-5 and TRBJ1-1; perhaps TRBD1 as D (5 bases). The CDR3 sequence is 14 residues long. Trimming pared 1 base from V and 2 bases from J, leaving 8 bases between. The germline V gene encodes CDR1 LGHNT and CDR2 FRNRAP. CDR3 loop: CASGLEGVNTEAFF. The CDR3, as DNA: TGTGCTAGTGGTTTGGAAGGGGTTAACACTGAAGCTTTCTTT. The full variable domain, its missing parts supplied by reference TRBV12-5 and TRBJ1-1, is DARVTQTPRHKVTEMGQEVTMRCQPILGHNTVFWYRQTMMQGLELLAYFRNRAPLDDSGMPKDRFSAEMPDATLATLKIQPSEPRDSAVYFCASGLEGVNTEAFFGQGTRLTVV.

The rearrangement joins TRBV29-1 to TRBJ1-1; possible D gene TRBD1, 6 bases. The V gene lost 7 bases and the J gene lost 4 bases, with 13 bases spanning the gap. Germline CDR1 and CDR2: SQVTM and ANQGSEA. The length of the CDR3 is 12 residues. DNA for the CDR3: TGCAGCGCCAGGGGCAGGGGCACTGAAGCTTTCTTT. Translation gives CSARGRGTEAFF.

The chain joins TRBV7-8 to TRBJ2-7; no clear D gene. Germline V gene data show CDR1 as SGHVS and CDR2 as FQNEAQ. This CDR3 has 15 amino acids. Trimming stripped 5 bases from V and 0 bases from J, with 14 bases between. DNA for the CDR3: TGTGCCAGCAGCCCCCTGGGCCAGAGCTCCTACGAGCAGTACTTC. It codes for CASSPLGQSSYEQYF.

V gene TRBV3-1 (or the pseudogene TRBV3-2) combines with J gene TRBJ2-2; D is unresolved. The germline CDR1 and CDR2 sequences are LGHDT and YNNKEL (reference sequence). The CDR3 is 16 residues long. The V end lost 0 bases, the J end lost 7 bases, and 15 bases lay between the germline ends. CDR3 nucleotides: TGTGCCAGCAGCCAAGAGGTCAGAGCAGGAAGCGGGGAGCTGTTTTTT. Its protein product is CASSQEVRAGSGELFF.

This clone was detected only once. V is TRBV12-3 or TRBV12-4 and J is TRBJ1-4; D may be TRBD1 (6 bases). V gave up 7 bases and J gave up 6 bases, with 12 bases separating them. The CDR3 extends over 13 amino acids. The CDR3, as DNA: TGTGCCAGCACCCCCCACAGGGATGAAAAACTGTTTTTT. Translated, it gives CASTPHRDEKLFF.

This chain uses TRBV9 with TRBJ1-1; 8 bases align to TRBD1. The length of the CDR3 is 15 residues. Germline lookup yields CDR1 SGDLS and CDR2 YYNGEE. Trimming at V came to 4 bases and at J to 4 bases, leaving 9 bases not matched to a gene. The CDR3 DNA reads TGTGCCAGCAGCTCGCGGACAGGGTCGGTCACTGAAGCTTTCTTT. Protein sequence: CASSSRTGSVTEAFF.

The rearrangement uses TRBV12-3 or TRBV12-4 and TRBJ1-5; tentative D call: TRBD1 (5 bases). V was pared by 7 bases and J by 7 bases, with 11 bases between. This CDR3 is 12 amino acids long. The CDR3 DNA follows: TGTGCCAGCAAATCAGGGTACCAGCCCCAGCATTTT. Its protein product is CASKSGYQPQHF.

This chain uses TRBV9 with TRBJ1-2, with 7 bases lining up with TRBD1. Losses at the gene ends were 0 bases for V and 3 bases for J; bases not matched to a gene: 8. The germline V gene has CDR1 SGDLS and CDR2 YYNGEE. The CDR3 totals 16 residues. The CDR3 bases are TGTGCCAGCAGCGTAGCTGACAGGGAGCGGGACTATGGCTACACCTTC. Translation gives CASSVADRERDYGYTF. The variable domain in full, completed from reference TRBV9 and TRBJ1-2, reads DSGVTQTPKHLITATGQRVTLRCSPRSGDLSVYWYQQSLDQGLQFLIQYYNGEERAKGNILERFSAQQFPDLHSELNLSSLELGDSALYFCASSVADRERDYGYTFGSGTRLTVV.

The chain carries TRBV5-6 and TRBJ2-7; a possible D gene is TRBD2 (6 bases). V gave up 4 bases and J gave up 3 bases, with 11 bases separating them. From germline, CDR1 is SGHDT and CDR2 YYEEEE. The CDR3 is made up of 13 amino acids. CDR3 sequence (DNA): TGTGCCAGCAGCCGAGCGGGTGGCTACGAGCAGTACTTC. Translating gives CASSRAGGYEQYF.

This chain connects TRBV7-8 to TRBJ1-2; 8 nucleotides match TRBD1. The CDR3 is 13 amino acids. Germline-derived CDR1 and CDR2 are SGHVS and FQNEAQ. The trim removed 4 bases at V and 7 bases at J, leaving 5 bases unmatched. CDR3 amino acids: CASSYRTGPGYTF. In DNA form, the CDR3 reads TGTGCCAGCAGCTATAGGACAGGGCCTGGCTACACCTTC.

J is TRBJ1-1 and V is TRBV11-3; TRBD1 is a possible D gene (5 bases). The CDR3 is 14 residues long. CDR1 SGHNT and CDR2 YENEEA come from the germline V gene. The V and J ends lost 2 bases and 5 bases respectively, with 12 bases between them. The DNA for the CDR3 is TGTGCCAGCAGCTTAAGAGGCAGGGAAACTGAAGCTTTCTTT. Protein sequence: CASSLRGRETEAFF.

This chain joins TRBV10-3 and TRBJ1-2, with 7 bases aligning to TRBD1. With V trimmed by 4 bases and J by 8 bases, 7 bases remained unmatched. The CDR3 has 13 residues. Germline V CDR1 and CDR2: ENHRY, SYGVKD. The CDR3 loop is CAISGQGVWGYTF. In DNA, the CDR3 is TGTGCCATCAGTGGTCAGGGGGTCTGGGGCTACACCTTC.

The chain has TRBV30 and TRBJ1-3; weak D call: TRBD1 (6 bases). Germline lookup yields CDR1 GTSNPN and CDR2 SVGIG (reference sequence). The CDR3 is 17 residues long. The ends were cut back, 2 bases at V and 0 bases at J, with 17 bases in the middle. CDR3 sequence: CAWSSPGGGYSGNTIYF. The CDR3 DNA sequence: TGTGCCTGGAGTTCCCCGGGAGGGGGATACTCTGGAAACACCATATATTTT.

The chain combines TRBV4-1 with TRBJ2-5, with 9 bases matching TRBD1. The CDR3 has 16 residues. The V and J ends lost 4 bases and 5 bases, in that order; junction bases with no gene match: 11. Germline V gives CDR1 MGHRA, CDR2 YSYEKL. The CDR3 region is CASSLFRQGVSETQYF. CDR3 bases: TGCGCCAGCAGCCTCTTCCGACAGGGGGTCAGTGAGACCCAGTACTTC.

The chain has TRBV27 and TRBJ1-2, with TRBD1 identical over 8 bases. The junction had 5 bases not matched to a gene; V was cut back by 6 bases and J by 2 bases. CDR1 and CDR2 from the germline V gene are MNHEY and SMNVEV (reference sequence). The CDR3 runs to 14 residues. The CDR3 is CASRRQGRNYGYTF. DNA for the CDR3: TGTGCCAGCAGAAGACAGGGGCGGAACTATGGCTACACCTTC.

This rearrangement joins TRBV4-1 to TRBJ2-5, with a weak D call TRBD1 (6 bases). V lost 4 bases, J lost 2 bases, and 14 bases lay in between. The CDR3 contains 15 residues. Germline lookup yields CDR1 MGHRA and CDR2 YSYEKL. The CDR3, as DNA: TGCGCCAGCAGCCCACAACTAGGGACACAAGAGACCCAGTACTTC. As protein: CASSPQLGTQETQYF.

V and J are TRBV5-1 and TRBJ2-1; 8 nucleotides line up with TRBD1. The germline V gene encodes CDR1 SGHRS and CDR2 YFSETQ. The ends lost 5 bases at V and 6 bases at J; junction bases unmatched: 10. The CDR3 loop spans 15 amino acids. CDR3 coding DNA: TGCGCCAGCAGACCGGGACAGGATTGGGGCAATGAGCAGTTCTTC. This encodes CASRPGQDWGNEQFF.

This rearrangement joins TRBV7-9 to TRBJ1-3; the D gene is possibly TRBD1 (5 bases). Between the trimmed V and J ends, which lost 2 bases and 0 bases, there was a span of 11 bases. Germline V gene data show CDR1 as SEHNR and CDR2 as FQNEAQ (reference sequence). The CDR3 totals 16 residues. CDR3 loop: CASSLNTGRSGNTIYF. The CDR3 coding sequence is TGTGCCAGCAGCTTAAATACAGGTCGCTCTGGAAACACCATATATTTT.

V is TRBV7-2 and J is TRBJ1-2, with 7 bases aligning to TRBD1. With 5 bases clipped from V and 4 bases from J, the junction kept 13 bases outside the gene matches. Germline-derived CDR1 and CDR2 are SGHTA and FQGNSA. The CDR3 is 16 amino acids. The CDR3 nucleotides read TGTGCCAGCAGCCCTCAAAACAGGGGTGAGATCTATGGCTACACCTTC. Protein product: CASSPQNRGEIYGYTF.

CDR3: CASSYSTSAGQGGGYTF. CDR3 bases: TGTGCCAGTAGTTACTCCACCTCGGCGGGACAGGGCGGAGGCTACACCTTC. The chain combines TRBV19 with TRBJ1-2, with 9 nucleotides matching TRBD1. The CDR3 sequence is 17 residues long. V lost 5 bases, J lost 8 bases, and 18 bases stayed unmatched. Per germline, CDR1 LNHDA and CDR2 SQIVND (reference sequence).

The chain couples TRBV5-4 to TRBJ1-1; 9 bases fit TRBD1. The CDR3 is 14 residues long. Losses at the gene ends were 5 bases for V and 4 bases for J; bases not matched to a gene: 6. The germline gives CDR1 SGHNT, CDR2 YYREEE (reference sequence). The CDR3: CASRTTGGLTEAFF. The CDR3 DNA is TGTGCCAGCAGAACGACAGGGGGTCTCACTGAAGCTTTCTTT.

The genes are TRBV19 and TRBJ1-6; TRBD1 matches at 7 bases. This CDR3 contains 13 residues. The J segment lost 7 bases and the V segment lost 9 bases, leaving 6 bases of the junction unmatched. CDR1 is LNHDA, CDR2 SQIVND, per germline (reference sequence). The CDR3 bases are TGTGCCAGCTCGCCGGGACAGAATTCACCCCTCCACTTT. Translated: CASSPGQNSPLHF.

Regarding this clone: Other DNA sequences in this specimen translate into the identical CDR3. This chain joins TRBV6-5 and TRBJ1-1; tentatively, D is TRBD1 (5 bases). The germline V gene encodes CDR1 MNHEY and CDR2 SVGAGI. CDR3 length: 13 residues. The V end lost 2 bases, the J end lost 4 bases, and 8 bases lay between the germline ends. The CDR3 coding sequence is TGTGCCAGCAGTTACCGGAGGGGCACTGAAGCTTTCTTT. The encoded protein is CASSYRRGTEAFF.

This sequence joins TRBV11-2 and TRBJ1-6; D is possibly TRBD1 (5 bases). V lost 4 bases and J 5 bases, leaving 12 bases between the germline ends. CDR1 and CDR2 (germline): SGHAT, FQNNGV. The CDR3 has 15 amino acids. CDR3 in amino acids: CASSSTPRDNSPLHF. Written as DNA, the CDR3 is TGTGCCAGCAGCTCCACTCCCAGGGATAATTCACCCCTCCACTTT.

This sequence joins TRBV27 and TRBJ2-1, with 8 bases aligning to TRBD2. Looked up from germline, CDR1 is MNHEY and CDR2 is SMNVEV (reference sequence). The CDR3 length is 13 residues. The trim removed 7 bases at V and 8 bases at J, leaving 7 bases unmatched. The DNA for the CDR3 is TGTGCCAGCAAATCGGGAGGGGGGTATGAGCAGTTCTTC. Its protein is CASKSGGGYEQFF.

The chain recombines TRBV12-3 or TRBV12-4 with TRBJ1-1; D remains ambiguous. The CDR3 length is 13 residues. Trimming took off 1 base at V and 3 bases at J, with 6 bases between the two ends. CDR3 protein: CASSLVGDTEAFF. The DNA for the CDR3 is TGTGCCAGCAGTTTAGTCGGGGACACTGAAGCTTTCTTT.

The chain combines TRBV5-1 with TRBJ1-1; D possibly corresponds to TRBD1 (5 bases). Per germline, CDR1 SGHRS and CDR2 YFSETQ. V lost 0 bases and J 4 bases, leaving 10 bases between the germline ends. The CDR3 covers 14 residues. CDR3 coding DNA: TGCGCCAGCAGCTTGGTAGGGGAGGGCACTGAAGCTTTCTTT. Encoded protein: CASSLVGEGTEAFF. Full variable domain (rest looked up from reference TRBV5-1 and TRBJ1-1): KAGVTQTPRYLIKTRGQQVTLSCSPISGHRSVSWYQQTPGQGLQFLFEYFSETQRNKGNFPGRFSGRQFSNSRSEMNVSTLELGDSALYLCASSLVGEGTEAFFGQGTRLTVV.